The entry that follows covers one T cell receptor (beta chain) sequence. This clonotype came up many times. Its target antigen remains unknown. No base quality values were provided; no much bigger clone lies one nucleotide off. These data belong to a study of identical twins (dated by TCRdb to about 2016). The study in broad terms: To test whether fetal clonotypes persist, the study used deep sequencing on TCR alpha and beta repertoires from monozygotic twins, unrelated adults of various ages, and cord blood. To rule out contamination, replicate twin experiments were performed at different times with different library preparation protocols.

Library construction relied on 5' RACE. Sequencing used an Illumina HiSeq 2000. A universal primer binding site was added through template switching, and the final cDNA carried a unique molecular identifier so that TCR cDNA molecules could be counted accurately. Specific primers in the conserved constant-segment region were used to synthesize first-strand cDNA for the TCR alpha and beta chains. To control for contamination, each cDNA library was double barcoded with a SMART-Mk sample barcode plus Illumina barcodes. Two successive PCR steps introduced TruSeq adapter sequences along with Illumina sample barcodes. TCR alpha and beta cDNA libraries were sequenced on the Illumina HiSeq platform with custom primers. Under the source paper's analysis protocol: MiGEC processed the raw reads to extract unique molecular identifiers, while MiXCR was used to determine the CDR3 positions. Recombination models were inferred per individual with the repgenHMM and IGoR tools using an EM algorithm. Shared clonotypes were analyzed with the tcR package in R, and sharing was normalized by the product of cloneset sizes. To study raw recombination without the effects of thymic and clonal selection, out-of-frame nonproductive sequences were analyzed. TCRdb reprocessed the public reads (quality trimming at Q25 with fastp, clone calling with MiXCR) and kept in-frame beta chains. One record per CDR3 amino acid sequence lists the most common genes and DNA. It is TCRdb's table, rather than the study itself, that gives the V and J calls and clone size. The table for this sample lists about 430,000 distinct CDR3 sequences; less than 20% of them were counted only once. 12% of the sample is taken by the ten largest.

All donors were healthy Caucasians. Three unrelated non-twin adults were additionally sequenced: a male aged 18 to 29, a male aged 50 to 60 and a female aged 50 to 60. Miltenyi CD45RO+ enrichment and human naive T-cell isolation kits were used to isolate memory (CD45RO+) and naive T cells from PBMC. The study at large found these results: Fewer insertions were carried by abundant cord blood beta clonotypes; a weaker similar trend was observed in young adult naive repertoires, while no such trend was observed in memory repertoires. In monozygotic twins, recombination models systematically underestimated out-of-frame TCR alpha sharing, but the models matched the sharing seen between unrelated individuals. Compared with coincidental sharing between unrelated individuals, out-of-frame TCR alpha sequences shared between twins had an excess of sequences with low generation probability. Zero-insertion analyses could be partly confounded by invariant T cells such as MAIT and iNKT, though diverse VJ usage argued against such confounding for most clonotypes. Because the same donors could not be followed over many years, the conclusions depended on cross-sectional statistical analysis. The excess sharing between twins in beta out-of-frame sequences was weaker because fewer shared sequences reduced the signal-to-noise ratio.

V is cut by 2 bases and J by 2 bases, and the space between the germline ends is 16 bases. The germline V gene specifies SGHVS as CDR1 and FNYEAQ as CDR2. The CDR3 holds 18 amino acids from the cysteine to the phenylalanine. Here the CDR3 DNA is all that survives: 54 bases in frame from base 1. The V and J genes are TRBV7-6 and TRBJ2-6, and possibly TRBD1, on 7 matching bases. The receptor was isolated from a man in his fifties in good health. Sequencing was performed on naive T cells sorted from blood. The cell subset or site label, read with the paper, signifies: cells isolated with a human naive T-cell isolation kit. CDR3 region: CASSLNPRGVAGANVLTF. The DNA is TGTGCCAGCAGCTTAAATCCCAGGGGGGTTGCTGGGGCCAACGTCCTGACTTTC.